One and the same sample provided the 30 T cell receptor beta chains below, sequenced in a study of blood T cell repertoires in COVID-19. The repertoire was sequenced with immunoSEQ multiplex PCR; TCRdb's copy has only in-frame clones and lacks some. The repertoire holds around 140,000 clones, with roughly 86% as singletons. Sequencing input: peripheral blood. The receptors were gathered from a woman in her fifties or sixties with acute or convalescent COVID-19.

DNA of the CDR3: TGTGCCACCCTCGGACAGGGGGTACAAGGGGAGCTGTTTTTT. The encoded protein is CATLGQGVQGELFF. J is TRBJ2-2 and V is TRBV7-7; 10 bases map to TRBD1. The germline CDR1 and CDR2 sequences are SSHAT and FNYEAQ (reference sequence). J lost 8 bases, V lost 10 bases, and 10 bases had no gene match. There are 14 residues in the CDR3.

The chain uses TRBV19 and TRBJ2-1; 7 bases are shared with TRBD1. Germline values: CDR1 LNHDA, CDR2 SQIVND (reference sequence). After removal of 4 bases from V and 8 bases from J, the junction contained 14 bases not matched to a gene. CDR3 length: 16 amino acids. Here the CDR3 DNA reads TGTGCCAGTAGTACTCTCCGACAGGGCACTAACGATGAGCAGTTCTTC. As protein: CASSTLRQGTNDEQFF.

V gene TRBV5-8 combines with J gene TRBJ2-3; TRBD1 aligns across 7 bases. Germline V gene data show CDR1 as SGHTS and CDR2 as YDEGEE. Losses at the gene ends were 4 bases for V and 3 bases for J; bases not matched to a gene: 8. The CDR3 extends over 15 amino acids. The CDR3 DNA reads TGTGCCAGCAGCCTCAGGGGGATGAGAACAGATACGCAGTATTTT. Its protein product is CASSLRGMRTDTQYF.

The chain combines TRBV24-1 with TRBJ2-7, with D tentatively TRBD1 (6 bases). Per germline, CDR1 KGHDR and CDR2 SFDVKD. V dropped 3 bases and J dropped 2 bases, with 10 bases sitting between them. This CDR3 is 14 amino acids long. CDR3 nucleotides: TGTGCCACCAGTGATAACAGGGTCCCCTACGAGCAGTACTTC. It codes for CATSDNRVPYEQYF.

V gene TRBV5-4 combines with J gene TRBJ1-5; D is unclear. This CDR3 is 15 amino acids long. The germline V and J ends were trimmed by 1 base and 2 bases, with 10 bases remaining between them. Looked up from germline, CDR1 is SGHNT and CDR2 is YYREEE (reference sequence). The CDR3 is CASSLYPVGNQPQHF. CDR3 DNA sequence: TGTGCCAGCAGCTTGTACCCGGTAGGCAATCAGCCCCAGCATTTT.

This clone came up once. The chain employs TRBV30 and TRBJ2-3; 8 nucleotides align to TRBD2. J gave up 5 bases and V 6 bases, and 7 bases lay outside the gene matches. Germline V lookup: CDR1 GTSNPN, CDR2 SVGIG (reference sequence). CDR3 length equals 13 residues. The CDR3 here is CACAGLGRDTQYF. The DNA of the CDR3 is TGTGCCTGCGCGGGACTAGGAAGAGATACGCAGTATTTT. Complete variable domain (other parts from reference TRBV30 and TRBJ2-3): SQTIHQWPATLVQPVGSPLSLECTVEGTSNPNLYWYRQAAGRGLQLLFYSVGIGQISSEVPQNLSASRPQDRQFILSSKKLLLSDSGFYLCACAGLGRDTQYFGPGTRLTVL.

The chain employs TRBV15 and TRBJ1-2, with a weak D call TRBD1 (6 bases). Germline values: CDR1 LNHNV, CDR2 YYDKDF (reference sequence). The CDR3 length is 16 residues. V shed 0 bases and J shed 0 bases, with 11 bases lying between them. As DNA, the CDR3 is TGTGCCACCAGCAGAGATTTGGACAGTCCTAACTATGGCTACACCTTC. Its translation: CATSRDLDSPNYGYTF.

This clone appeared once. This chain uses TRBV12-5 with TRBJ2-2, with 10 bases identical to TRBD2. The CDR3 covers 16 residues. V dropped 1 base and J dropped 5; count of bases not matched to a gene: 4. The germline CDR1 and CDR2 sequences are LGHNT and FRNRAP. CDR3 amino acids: CASGLGASGGTGELFF. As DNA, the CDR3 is TGTGCTAGTGGTTTGGGGGCTAGCGGGGGAACCGGGGAGCTGTTTTTT.

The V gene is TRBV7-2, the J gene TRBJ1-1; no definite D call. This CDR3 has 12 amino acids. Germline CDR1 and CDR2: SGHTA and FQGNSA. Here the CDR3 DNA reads TGTTCGGCGGCGACCATGAACACTGAAGCTTTCTTT. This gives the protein CSAATMNTEAFF.

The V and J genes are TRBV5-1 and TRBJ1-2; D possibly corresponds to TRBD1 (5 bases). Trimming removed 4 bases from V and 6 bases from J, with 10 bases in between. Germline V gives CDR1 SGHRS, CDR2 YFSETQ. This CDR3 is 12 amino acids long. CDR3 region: CASSPGRDGYTF. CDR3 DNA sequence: TGCGCCAGCAGCCCCGGCAGGGATGGCTACACCTTC.

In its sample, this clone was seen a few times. CDR3: CASSLERGLAGVGETQYF. For the CDR3, the DNA is TGCGCCAGCAGCTTGGAACGGGGACTAGCGGGAGTCGGCGAGACCCAGTACTTC. This sequence joins TRBV5-1 and TRBJ2-5; 14 bases line up with TRBD2. The CDR3 contains 18 residues. CDR1 is SGHRS and CDR2 is YFSETQ in the germline V gene. V trimming: 0 bases; J trimming: 5 bases; junction bases outside the gene matches: 9.

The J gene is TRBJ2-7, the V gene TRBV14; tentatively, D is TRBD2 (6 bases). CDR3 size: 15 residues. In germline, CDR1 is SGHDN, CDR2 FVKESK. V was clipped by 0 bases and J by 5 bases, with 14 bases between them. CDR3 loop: CASSQDKGGYDEQYF. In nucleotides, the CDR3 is TGTGCCAGCAGCCAAGATAAAGGAGGGTACGACGAGCAGTACTTC.

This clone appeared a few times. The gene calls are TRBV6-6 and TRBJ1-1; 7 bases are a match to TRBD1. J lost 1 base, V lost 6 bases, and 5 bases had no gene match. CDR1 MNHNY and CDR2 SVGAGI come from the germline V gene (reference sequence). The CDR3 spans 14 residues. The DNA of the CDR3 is TGTGCCAGCAGACGACAGGGCCCGAACACTGAAGCTTTCTTT. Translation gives CASRRQGPNTEAFF.

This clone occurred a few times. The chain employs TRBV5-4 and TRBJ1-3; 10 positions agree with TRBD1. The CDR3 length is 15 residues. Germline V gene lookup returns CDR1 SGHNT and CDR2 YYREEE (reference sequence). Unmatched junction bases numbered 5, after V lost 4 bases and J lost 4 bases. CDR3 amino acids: CASSVDRGLGNTIYF. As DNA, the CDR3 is TGTGCCAGCAGCGTCGACAGGGGGCTAGGAAACACCATATATTTT. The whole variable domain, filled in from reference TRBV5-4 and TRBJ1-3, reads ETGVTQSPTHLIKTRGQQVTLRCSSQSGHNTVSWYQQALGQGPQFIFQYYREEENGRGNFPPRFSGLQFPNYSSELNVNALELDDSALYLCASSVDRGLGNTIYFGEGSWLTVV.

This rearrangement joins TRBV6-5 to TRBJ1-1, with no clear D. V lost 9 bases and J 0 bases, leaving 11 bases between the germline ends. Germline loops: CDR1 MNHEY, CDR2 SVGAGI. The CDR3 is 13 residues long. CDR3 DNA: TGTGCCAGTATACGGGTTTTGAACACTGAAGCTTTCTTT. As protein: CASIRVLNTEAFF.

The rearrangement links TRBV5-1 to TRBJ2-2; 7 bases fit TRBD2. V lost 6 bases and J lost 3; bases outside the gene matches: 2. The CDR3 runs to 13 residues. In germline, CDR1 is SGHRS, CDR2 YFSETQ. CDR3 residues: CASTGRDTGELFF. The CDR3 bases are TGCGCCAGCACGGGGAGGGACACCGGGGAGCTGTTTTTT. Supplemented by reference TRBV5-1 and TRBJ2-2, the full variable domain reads KAGVTQTPRYLIKTRGQQVTLSCSPISGHRSVSWYQQTPGQGLQFLFEYFSETQRNKGNFPGRFSGRQFSNSRSEMNVSTLELGDSALYLCASTGRDTGELFFGEGSRLTVL.

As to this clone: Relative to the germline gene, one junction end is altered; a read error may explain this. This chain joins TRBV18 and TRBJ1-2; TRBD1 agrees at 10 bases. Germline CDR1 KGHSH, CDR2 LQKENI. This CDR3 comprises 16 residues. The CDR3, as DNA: TGTGCCAGCTCTCCACGGGACAGGGGACGAAACTATGGCTACACCTTC. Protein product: CASSPRDRGRNYGYTF.

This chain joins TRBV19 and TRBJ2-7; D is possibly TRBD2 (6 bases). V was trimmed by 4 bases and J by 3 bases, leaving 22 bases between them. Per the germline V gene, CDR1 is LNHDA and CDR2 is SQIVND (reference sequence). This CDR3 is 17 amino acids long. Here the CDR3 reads CASSRQSSPGALYEQYF. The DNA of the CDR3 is TGTGCCAGTAGTAGACAATCTAGCCCGGGAGCCCTCTACGAGCAGTACTTC.

The CDR3 bases are TGTGCCAGCAGCCCCTTGGAGAGCGGGGAGCTGTTTTTT. It yields the protein CASSPLESGELFF. The rearrangement links TRBV7-3 to TRBJ2-2; D is undetermined. V lost 5 bases and J lost 7, with 11 bases in between. Germline loops: CDR1 SGHTA, CDR2 FQGTGA. This CDR3 has 13 residues. Combining the CDR3 with reference TRBV7-3 and TRBJ2-2 gives the whole variable domain GAGVSQTPSNKVTEKGKYVELRCDPISGHTALYWYRQSLGQGPEFLIYFQGTGAADDSGLPNDRFFAVRPEGSVSTLKIQRTERGDSAVYLCASSPLESGELFFGEGSRLTVL.

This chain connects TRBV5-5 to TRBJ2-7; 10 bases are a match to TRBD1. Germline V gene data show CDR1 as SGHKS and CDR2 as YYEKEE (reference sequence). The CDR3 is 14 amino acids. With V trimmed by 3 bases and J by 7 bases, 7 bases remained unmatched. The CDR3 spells CASSWAGQGREQYF. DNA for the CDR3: TGTGCCAGCAGCTGGGCGGGACAGGGGAGGGAGCAGTACTTC.

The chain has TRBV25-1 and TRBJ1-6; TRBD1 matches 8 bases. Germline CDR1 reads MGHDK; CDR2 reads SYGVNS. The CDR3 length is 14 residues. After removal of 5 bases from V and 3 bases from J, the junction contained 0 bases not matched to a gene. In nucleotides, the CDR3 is TGTGCCAGCAGTACAGGGGGCTATAATTCACCCCTCCACTTT. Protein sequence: CASSTGGYNSPLHF.

Here the CDR3 reads CASSLPGTGGTGELFF. The CDR3 DNA reads TGCGCCAGCAGCCTTCCCGGGACAGGGGGGACCGGGGAGCTGTTTTTT. The chain has TRBV5-1 and TRBJ2-2, with 11 nucleotides matching TRBD1. V lost 4 bases to trimming and J lost 5 bases; unmatched junction nucleotides: 7. Germline V gene lookup returns CDR1 SGHRS and CDR2 YFSETQ. This CDR3 contains 16 residues. The whole variable domain, remainder taken from reference TRBV5-1 and TRBJ2-2, is KAGVTQTPRYLIKTRGQQVTLSCSPISGHRSVSWYQQTPGQGLQFLFEYFSETQRNKGNFPGRFSGRQFSNSRSEMNVSTLELGDSALYLCASSLPGTGGTGELFFGEGSRLTVL.

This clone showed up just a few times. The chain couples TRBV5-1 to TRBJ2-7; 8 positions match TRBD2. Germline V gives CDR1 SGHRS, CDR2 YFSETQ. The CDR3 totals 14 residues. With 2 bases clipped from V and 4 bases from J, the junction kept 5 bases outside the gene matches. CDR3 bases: TGCGCCAGCAGCTTCACTAGCGGACGGTACGAGCAGTACTTC. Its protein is CASSFTSGRYEQYF.

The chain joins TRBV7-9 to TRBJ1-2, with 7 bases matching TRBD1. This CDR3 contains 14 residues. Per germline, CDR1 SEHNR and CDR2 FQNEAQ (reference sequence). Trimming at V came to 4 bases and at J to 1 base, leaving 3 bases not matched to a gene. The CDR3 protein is CASSWGQLNYGYTF. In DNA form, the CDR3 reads TGTGCCAGCAGCTGGGGACAGCTTAACTATGGCTACACCTTC.

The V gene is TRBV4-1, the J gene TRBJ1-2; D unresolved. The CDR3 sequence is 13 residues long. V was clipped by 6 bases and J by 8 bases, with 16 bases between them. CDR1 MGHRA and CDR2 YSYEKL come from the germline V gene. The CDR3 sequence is CASSPREFPGYTF. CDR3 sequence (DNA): TGCGCCAGCAGTCCTCGAGAGTTCCCCGGCTACACCTTC.

The CDR3 region has the DNA TGTGCCAGCAGCCATAGGGACTTGCCCTCGGAGCAGTTCTTC. It encodes CASSHRDLPSEQFF. The V and J genes are TRBV11-2 and TRBJ2-1, with TRBD2 as a possible D gene (6 bases). This CDR3 is built from 14 residues. Germline V gene sequence: CDR1 SGHAT, CDR2 FQNNGV. Trimming removed 5 bases at V and 10 bases at J, with 18 bases between.

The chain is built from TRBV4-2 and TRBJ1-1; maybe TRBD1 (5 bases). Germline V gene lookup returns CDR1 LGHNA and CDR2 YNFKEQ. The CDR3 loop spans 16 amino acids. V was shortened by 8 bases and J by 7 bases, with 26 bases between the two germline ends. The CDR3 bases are TGTGCCAGCTACCACTCCAGCGGGGACCCTGCCGGTGAAGCTTTCTTT. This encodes CASYHSSGDPAGEAFF.

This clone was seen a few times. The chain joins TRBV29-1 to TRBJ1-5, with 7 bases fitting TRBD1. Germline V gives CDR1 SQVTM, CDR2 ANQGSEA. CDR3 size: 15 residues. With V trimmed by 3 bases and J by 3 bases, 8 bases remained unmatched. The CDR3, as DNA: TGCAGCGTTGAGTTAACAGGGGAGCCCAATCAGCCCCAGCATTTT. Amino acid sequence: CSVELTGEPNQPQHF.

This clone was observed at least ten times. For the CDR3, the DNA is TGTGCCAGCAGCGCGGACAGGGGCGGGGTTCAGCCCCAGCATTTT. Protein: CASSADRGGVQPQHF. The chain recombines TRBV6-5 with TRBJ1-5; TRBD1 agrees at 9 bases. Per germline, CDR1 MNHEY and CDR2 SVGAGI. The V gene end was trimmed by 6 bases and the J gene end by 6 bases; junction bases not matched to a gene: 9. The CDR3 length is 15 residues.

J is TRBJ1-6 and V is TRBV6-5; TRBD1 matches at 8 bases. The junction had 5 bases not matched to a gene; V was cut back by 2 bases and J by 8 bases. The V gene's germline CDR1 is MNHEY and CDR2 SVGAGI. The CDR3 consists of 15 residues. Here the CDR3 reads CASSYPGTGDSPLHF. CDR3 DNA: TGTGCCAGCAGTTACCCCGGGACAGGAGATTCACCCCTCCACTTT.